This TCR beta chain was obtained from a study of CD8+ T cells in alopecia areata. cDNA reverse transcribed from extracted RNA served as the sequencing template. TCRdb's table, derived via immunoSEQ multiplex PCR, lists solely in-frame clones and lacks some. The sample holds roughly 200,000 clones, around two fifths seen once. Deletions cut 3 bases from V and 3 bases from J, with 17 bases between. The CDR3 sequence is 16 residues long. Germline V gives CDR1 MGHDK, CDR2 SYGVNS. Treatment of the sample: oral pan-JAK inhibitor, 5-10 mg twice daily. This TCR was recovered from a human donor with alopecia areata. The sequencing here drew on CD4+ T cells sorted from blood, taken at approximately week 31, from a patient treated with tofacitinib. This chain joins TRBV25-1 and TRBJ2-5; D may be TRBD2 (6 bases). CDR3 bases: TGTGCCAGCAGTGAGGGGGGTAGGGCAGGAGAAGAGACCCAGTACTTC. Translated: CASSEGGRAGEETQYF. Full variable domain (outside the CDR3, taken from reference TRBV25-1 and TRBJ2-5): EADIYQTPRYLVIGTGKKITLECSQTMGHDKMYWYQQDPGMELHLIHYSYGVNSTEKGDLSSESTVSRIRTEHFPLTLESARPSHTSQYLCASSEGGRAGEETQYFGPGTRLLVL.